A selection of T cell receptor beta chains follows, all from one sample in a study of CD8+ T cells in alopecia areata. The table came from immunoSEQ multiplex PCR; TCRdb's copy has only in-frame clones and leaves some out. The sample shows under 150,000 clones, 45% to 65% of them seen only once. Source: CD4+ T cells sorted from blood, taken at week 24, from a patient treated with tofacitinib. The origin of the receptors is a human donor with alopecia areata. CDR3s include the opening cysteine and the closing phenylalanine or tryptophan. Each record gives: V gene, D gene, clone size, CDR3 length, J gene, CDR3 protein, CDR3 DNA. A D gene is named only where the DNA matches it firmly. Clone size appears in some rows only: once, few, many, or a class for an expanded clone.

TRBV19	.	.	13	TRBJ2-2	CASSGLNTGELFF	TGTGCCAGTAGTGGTTTGAACACCGGGGAGCTGTTTTTT
TRBV7-3	TRBD1	.	14	TRBJ2-7	CASSQTGTGGEQYF	TGTGCCAGCAGCCAGACCGGGACAGGGGGAGAGCAGTACTTC
TRBV27	.	.	13	TRBJ2-7	CASSFAGSYEQYF	TGTGCCAGCAGTTTCGCCGGCTCCTACGAGCAGTACTTC
TRBV5-1	.	.	13	TRBJ2-3	CASSSEGLDTQYF	TGCGCCAGCAGCTCGGAAGGGCTGGATACGCAGTATTTT
TRBV6-6	.	few	15	TRBJ2-7	CASSYSGQGSYEQYF	TGTGCCAGCAGTTACTCTGGGCAGGGCTCCTACGAGCAGTACTTC
TRBV7-2	.	.	12	TRBJ2-7	CASSRLEREQYF	TGTGCCAGCAGCCGACTAGAGAGGGAGCAGTACTTC
TRBV29-1	TRBD1	.	14	TRBJ2-2	CSVGQGANTGELFF	TGCAGCGTTGGACAGGGGGCGAACACCGGGGAGCTGTTTTTT
TRBV5-4	.	once	15	TRBJ1-6	CASSAMSPIDSPLHF	TGTGCCAGCAGCGCCATGTCTCCTATTGATTCACCCCTCCACTTT
TRBV9	TRBD1	.	14	TRBJ1-2	CASSVGTGGSGYTF	TGTGCCAGCAGCGTAGGGACAGGGGGCAGCGGCTACACCTTC
TRBV5-1	.	.	13	TRBJ2-5	CASSRTAAETQYF	TGCGCCAGCAGCAGGACTGCCGCAGAGACCCAGTACTTC
TRBV9	.	.	15	TRBJ2-3	CASSVVGGPTDTQYF	TGTGCCAGCAGCGTAGTCGGGGGTCCCACAGATACGCAGTATTTT
TRBV7-8	TRBD1	.	15	TRBJ1-5	CASSNDWTGGQPQHF	TGTGCCAGCAGCAACGATTGGACAGGGGGTCAGCCCCAGCATTTT
TRBV11-2	TRBD1	few	14	TRBJ2-5	CASSPGQGFETQYF	TGTGCCAGCAGCCCCGGACAGGGATTTGAGACCCAGTACTTC
TRBV4-3	.	.	17	TRBJ2-6	CASSQDLQGTGANVLTF	TGCGCCAGCAGCCAAGATTTGCAGGGAACTGGGGCCAACGTCCTGACCTTC
TRBV7-9	.	many	14	TRBJ1-2	CASSSLGFDYGYTF	TGTGCCAGCAGCTCACTGGGGTTTGACTATGGCTACACCTTC
TRBV4-3	.	.	16	TRBJ2-3	CASSQARDKSTDTQYF	TGCGCCAGCAGCCAAGCCCGGGACAAGAGCACAGATACGCAGTATTTT
TRBV29-1	TRBD1	.	14	TRBJ2-7	CSVEYQGAPLEQYF	TGCAGCGTTGAATATCAGGGGGCGCCCCTCGAGCAGTACTTC
TRBV19	.	.	14	TRBJ2-7	CASSSQASSYEQYF	TGTGCCAGTAGTTCCCAGGCCAGCTCCTACGAGCAGTACTTC
TRBV30	.	once	11	TRBJ2-3	CAWSVKWKQYF	TGTGCCTGGAGTGTGAAGTGGAAGCAGTATTTT
TRBV19	.	.	14	TRBJ1-6	CASRPRGRNSPLHF	TGTGCCAGTAGACCCCGGGGCAGGAATTCACCCCTCCACTTT
TRBV9	.	few	18	TRBJ2-7	CASTLGRGYRGLAYEQYF	TGTGCCAGCACCCTCGGACGGGGGTACAGGGGACTCGCCTACGAGCAGTACTTC
TRBV6-5	.	.	13	TRBJ1-1	CASRTPGAPTAFF	TGTGCCAGCAGGACTCCGGGCGCCCCGACAGCTTTCTTT
TRBV25-1	TRBD1	.	14	TRBJ1-6	CASSDPGTASPLHF	TGTGCCAGCAGTGATCCTGGGACAGCTTCACCCCTCCACTTT
TRBV29-1	TRBD1	few	13	TRBJ2-5	CSVSGDREKTQYF	TGCAGCGTCTCGGGGGACAGGGAAAAGACCCAGTACTTC
TRBV18	.	.	15	TRBJ1-6	CASSPLDTSVSPLHF	TGTGCCAGCTCACCGCTGGATACGTCCGTATCACCCCTCCACTTT
TRBV4-1	TRBD2	few	18	TRBJ2-2	CASSQGSGGAGRTGELFF	TGCGCCAGCAGCCAAGGTAGCGGGGGGGCCGGTAGGACCGGGGAGCTGTTTTTT
TRBV25-1	.	.	12	TRBJ1-5	CASQEGNQPQHF	TGTGCCAGTCAGGAGGGGAATCAGCCCCAGCATTTT
TRBV2	TRBD2	once	14	TRBJ2-3	CASGVSGGRDTQYF	TGTGCCAGCGGGGTTAGCGGGGGGCGAGATACGCAGTATTTT
TRBV7-9	.	.	13	TRBJ1-5	CASSLDWDQPQHF	TGTGCCAGCAGCCTGGATTGGGATCAGCCCCAGCATTTT
TRBV29-1	TRBD1	few	16	TRBJ2-7	CSVGGQGGLQAYEQYF	TGCAGCGTTGGGGGACAGGGCGGCCTTCAGGCCTACGAGCAGTACTTC
TRBV18	.	.	14	TRBJ1-2	CASSPPQDNYGYTF	TGTGCCAGCTCACCCCCACAGGATAACTATGGCTACACCTTC
TRBV7-2	.	.	13	TRBJ2-3	CASSLVGPDTQYF	TGTGCCAGCAGCTTAGTCGGACCCGATACGCAGTATTTT
TRBV2	TRBD1	.	19	TRBJ2-3	CASSLRGQGLTKSTDTQYF	TGTGCCAGCAGCCTCCGGGGACAGGGTTTGACGAAAAGCACAGATACGCAGTATTTT
TRBV30	TRBD1	.	16	TRBJ1-5	CAWSSGTGVSNQPQHF	TGTGCCTGGAGTTCCGGGACAGGGGTTAGCAATCAGCCCCAGCATTTT
TRBV6-5	TRBD1	.	15	TRBJ1-1	CASSNSGTGAPEAFF	TGTGCCAGCAGTAATTCCGGGACAGGGGCACCTGAAGCTTTCTTT
TRBV7-9	.	.	12	TRBJ1-2	CASSFEQRSYTF	TGTGCCAGCAGCTTTGAACAGAGGAGCTACACCTTC
TRBV9	.	.	15	TRBJ2-5	CASSVAQRPEETQYF	TGTGCCAGCAGCGTAGCTCAGAGACCCGAGGAGACCCAGTACTTC
TRBV7-2	.	.	12	TRBJ2-5	CASSSELGTQYF	TGTGCCAGCAGCTCGGAGCTGGGGACCCAGTACTTC
TRBV15	TRBD1	.	15	TRBJ1-1	CATSGGQGRNTEAFF	TGTGCCACCAGCGGAGGACAGGGACGGAACACTGAAGCTTTCTTT
TRBV11-2	.	.	12	TRBJ2-7	CASSFLGPEQYF	TGTGCCAGCAGCTTTTTGGGGCCCGAGCAGTACTTC
TRBV4-3	.	.	16	TRBJ2-5	CASSQDWSGSRETQYF	TGCGCCAGCAGCCAAGATTGGTCGGGGTCCAGGGAGACCCAGTACTTC
TRBV30	TRBD1	.	14	TRBJ2-7	CAWSAGQGNYEQYF	TGTGCCTGGAGCGCGGGACAGGGGAATTACGAGCAGTACTTC
TRBV30	TRBD1	few	13	TRBJ2-1	CAWERTGYNEQFF	TGTGCCTGGGAAAGGACAGGGTACAATGAGCAGTTCTTC
TRBV6-6	.	.	16	TRBJ2-7	CASSFEPHREIYEQYF	TGTGCCAGCAGTTTCGAACCCCACAGGGAAATCTACGAGCAGTACTTC
TRBV30	.	.	13	TRBJ1-4	CAWSTGYAEKLFF	TGTGCCTGGAGCACAGGGTACGCTGAAAAACTGTTTTTT
TRBV5-1	TRBD2	.	14	TRBJ2-5	CASSSPSGEETQYF	TGCGCCAGCAGCTCCCCTAGCGGGGAAGAGACCCAGTACTTC
TRBV5-1	.	.	13	TRBJ2-1	CASRVDSRGEQFF	TGCGCCAGCAGAGTGGACTCCCGTGGGGAGCAGTTCTTC
TRBV29-1	TRBD2	.	15	TRBJ2-7	CSVEKWRGGRSEQYF	TGCAGCGTTGAAAAGTGGCGGGGGGGCCGCTCCGAGCAGTACTTC
TRBV5-6	.	.	14	TRBJ1-2	CASSSLQTVYGYTF	TGTGCCAGCAGCTCTTTACAGACAGTCTATGGCTACACCTTC